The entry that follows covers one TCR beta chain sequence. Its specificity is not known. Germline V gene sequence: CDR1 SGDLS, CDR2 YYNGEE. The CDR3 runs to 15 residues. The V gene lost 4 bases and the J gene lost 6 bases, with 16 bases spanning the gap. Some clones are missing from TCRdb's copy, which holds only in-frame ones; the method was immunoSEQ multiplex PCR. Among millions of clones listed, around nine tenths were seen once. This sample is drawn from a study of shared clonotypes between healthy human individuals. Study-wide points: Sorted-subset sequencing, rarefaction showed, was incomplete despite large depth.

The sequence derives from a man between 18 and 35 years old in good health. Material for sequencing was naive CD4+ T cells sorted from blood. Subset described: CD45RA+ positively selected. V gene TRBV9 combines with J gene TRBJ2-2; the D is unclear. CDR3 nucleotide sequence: TGTGCCAGCAGCCAGACGACAAAGGTTGCCGGGGAGCTGTTTTTT. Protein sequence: CASSQTTKVAGELFF.